Listed below are T cell receptor beta chains from one sample, sequenced in a study of T cells in localized non-small cell lung cancer. Sequencing used immunoSEQ multiplex PCR; TCRdb keeps in-frame clones, though not all of them. The data show tens of thousands of clones, with roughly 90% seen just once and roughly 4% held by the top ten. This specimen was peripheral blood, taken before any cancer treatment. Source of these receptors: a man between 40 and 69 years old with stage I lung adenocarcinoma. The CDR3 runs from the conserved cysteine through the conserved F or W. A D gene is named only where the DNA matches it firmly. Only some rows state a clone size, as once, few, many or a class for expanded clones.

J: TRBJ2-2; size: .; V: TRBV6-5; D: .; DNA: TGTGCCTGCAGTTTCGACAGGAACACCGGGGAGCTGTTTTTT; CDR3: CACSFDRNTGELFF
J: TRBJ2-7; size: .; V: TRBV29-1; D: TRBD1; DNA: TGCAGCGTAGAAGCCGGGACAGATCCCTACGAGCAGTACTTC; CDR3: CSVEAGTDPYEQYF
J: TRBJ1-1; size: .; V: TRBV5-6; D: TRBD1; DNA: TGTGCCAGCAGCAAAACGCAGGGGGTCCCTTCAGCTTTCTTT; CDR3: CASSKTQGVPSAFF
J: TRBJ1-1; size: .; V: TRBV5-1; D: .; DNA: TGCGCCAGCAGCTTGGAGGGAGGGACAGAAGCTTTCTTT; CDR3: CASSLEGGTEAFF
J: TRBJ2-1; size: .; V: TRBV14; D: TRBD2; DNA: TGTGCCAGCAGCCAAACAGGTAGCGGGCGAAACAATTACAATGAGCAGTTCTTC; CDR3: CASSQTGSGRNNYNEQFF
J: TRBJ2-1; size: few; V: TRBV7-2; D: TRBD1; DNA: TGTGCCAGCAGCTTAGCGGGACAGGGGAATGAGCAGTTCTTC; CDR3: CASSLAGQGNEQFF
J: TRBJ2-5; size: .; V: TRBV7-6; D: .; DNA: TGTGCCAGCAGCCTCGGCCCCCGAGGGGAGACCCAGTACTTC; CDR3: CASSLGPRGETQYF
J: TRBJ1-2; size: .; V: TRBV11-2; D: .; DNA: TGTGCCAGCAGCTCGAGCGCGGGCAGCGGCTACGGCTACACCTTC; CDR3: CASSSSAGSGYGYTF
J: TRBJ2-1; size: .; V: TRBV6-5; D: .; DNA: TGTGCCAGCGCTAAAGTCCGGAGCTCCTACAATGAGCAGTTCTTC; CDR3: CASAKVRSSYNEQFF
J: TRBJ1-1; size: .; V: TRBV6-6; D: .; DNA: TGTGCCAGCACCAGACAGCAGACTGAAGCTTTCTTT; CDR3: CASTRQQTEAFF
J: TRBJ2-7; size: few; V: TRBV5-1; D: .; DNA: TGCGCCAGCAGCTTGGAACCCCGGGTTAGGGACGAGCAGTACTTC; CDR3: CASSLEPRVRDEQYF
J: TRBJ2-3; size: .; V: TRBV2; D: .; DNA: TGTGCCAGCAGTGCGGTGCGGGGTCTCGGAGATACGCAGTATTTT; CDR3: CASSAVRGLGDTQYF
J: TRBJ1-2; size: .; V: TRBV10-3; D: .; DNA: TGTGCCATCAGTTTAAACACCGACTATGGCTACACCTTC; CDR3: CAISLNTDYGYTF
J: TRBJ2-7; size: .; V: TRBV7-6; D: TRBD1; DNA: TGTGCCAGCAGCTTAGTAGGATGGGACAGTAATTCCTACGAGCAGTACTTC; CDR3: CASSLVGWDSNSYEQYF
J: TRBJ1-1; size: .; V: TRBV5-1; D: .; DNA: TGCGCCAGCAGCTTAAAGGCTACGGCTGAAGCTTTCTTT; CDR3: CASSLKATAEAFF
J: TRBJ1-6; size: .; V: TRBV27; D: .; DNA: TGTGCCAGCAGTTCCGTAAACAATTCACCCCTCCACTTT; CDR3: CASSSVNNSPLHF
J: TRBJ1-6; size: once; V: TRBV5-1; D: .; DNA: TGCGCCAGCAGCCCTTTTATGCAGAATTCACCCCTCCACTTT; CDR3: CASSPFMQNSPLHF
J: TRBJ1-3; size: .; V: TRBV5-6; D: .; DNA: TGTGCCAGCAACCACCGGAGGATATCGAACACCATATATTTT; CDR3: CASNHRRISNTIYF
J: TRBJ1-1; size: .; V: TRBV7-2; D: TRBD1; DNA: TGTGCCAGCACCCGACTCGGACAGGCAGCTTTCTTT; CDR3: CASTRLGQAAFF